This is a list of T cell receptor beta chains from one sample in a study of blood T cell repertoires in COVID-19. Profiling relied on immunoSEQ multiplex PCR, and the TCRdb table lists in-frame clones only, not all of them. This repertoire shows a few hundred thousand clones, just over 90% found once; its top ten account for 0.86%. The sequenced sample was PBMCs or T cells enriched from blood (not recorded which). The source of these receptors is a woman between 35 and 50 years old who had been exposed to COVID-19. Each CDR3 is given with its conserved first and last residue. The order of the fields is clone size, D gene, V gene, J gene, CDR3 protein, CDR3 DNA. The D gene is left open where the match is weak. Some rows have no size entry. The others give once, few or many, or a class for an expanded clone.

size: once
D: NA
V: TRBV2
J: TRBJ2-7
CDR3: CASTPWATPLGEQYF
DNA: TGTGCCAGCACCCCTTGGGCAACCCCCCTCGGCGAGCAGTACTTC

size: NA
D: NA
V: TRBV5-1
J: TRBJ2-7
CDR3: CASSLSSPTSAFGWEQYF
DNA: TGCGCCAGCAGCTTATCCTCTCCCACTAGTGCGTTTGGTTGGGAGCAGTACTTC

size: NA
D: NA
V: TRBV11-3
J: TRBJ2-5
CDR3: CASSYGPQETQYF
DNA: TGTGCCAGCAGCTATGGGCCCCAAGAGACCCAGTACTTC

size: NA
D: TRBD2
V: TRBV3-1/TRBV3-2
J: TRBJ2-7
CDR3: CASSLGSSGSYEQYF
DNA: TGTGCCAGCAGCCTTGGGTCTAGCGGCTCCTACGAGCAGTACTTC

size: NA
D: NA
V: TRBV7-2
J: TRBJ2-3
CDR3: CASSLVLASIEYF
DNA: TGTGCCAGCAGCTTAGTCCTTGCTAGCATAGAGTATTTT

size: NA
D: NA
V: TRBV25-1
J: TRBJ2-5
CDR3: CASSEFLQETQYF
DNA: TGTGCCAGCAGTGAATTCCTCCAAGAGACCCAGTACTTC

size: NA
D: NA
V: TRBV30
J: TRBJ1-2
CDR3: CAWSVLGQGWNYGYTF
DNA: TGTGCCTGGAGTGTATTGGGTCAGGGGTGGAACTATGGCTACACCTTC

size: NA
D: NA
V: TRBV3-1/TRBV3-2
J: TRBJ2-7
CDR3: CASSGGAIRYEQYF
DNA: TGTGCCAGCAGCGGTGGGGCGATTCGCTACGAGCAGTACTTC

size: NA
D: TRBD1
V: TRBV24-1
J: TRBJ2-2
CDR3: CATSEVGQGRSGELFF
DNA: TGTGCCACCAGTGAGGTGGGACAGGGGAGGTCCGGGGAGCTGTTTTTT

size: NA
D: TRBD2
V: TRBV27
J: TRBJ2-5
CDR3: CASSLGGGVETQYF
DNA: TGTGCCAGCAGTTTAGGTGGGGGGGTGGAGACCCAGTACTTC

size: NA
D: NA
V: TRBV6-5
J: TRBJ1-1
CDR3: CASSYSPVSTEAFF
DNA: TGTGCCAGCAGTTACTCGCCGGTGTCCACTGAAGCTTTCTTT

size: NA
D: NA
V: TRBV27
J: TRBJ1-1
CDR3: CASSLSRVMNTEAFF
DNA: TGTGCCAGCTCACTATCGCGGGTAATGAACACTGAAGCTTTCTTT

size: NA
D: NA
V: TRBV3-1/TRBV3-2
J: TRBJ1-1
CDR3: CASSQVGENTEAFF
DNA: TGTGCCAGCAGCCAGGTAGGGGAGAACACTGAAGCTTTCTTT

size: NA
D: NA
V: TRBV2
J: TRBJ1-4
CDR3: CASGKQQGTNEKLFF
DNA: TGTGCCAGCGGTAAACAACAGGGAACTAATGAAAAACTGTTTTTT

size: once
D: NA
V: TRBV19
J: TRBJ2-7
CDR3: CASSPQGIAYEQYF
DNA: TGTGCCAGTAGTCCACAGGGAATAGCCTACGAGCAGTACTTC

size: NA
D: TRBD1
V: TRBV2
J: TRBJ1-6
CDR3: CASSAGQDNSPLHF
DNA: TGTGCCAGCAGCGCGGGACAGGATAATTCACCCCTCCACTTT

size: NA
D: TRBD1
V: TRBV5-1
J: TRBJ2-6
CDR3: CASRSTGEGGSGANVLTF
DNA: TGCGCCAGCAGATCGACAGGGGAAGGGGGATCTGGGGCCAACGTCCTGACTTTC

size: NA
D: NA
V: TRBV5-6
J: TRBJ1-2
CDR3: CASSPTQAYGYTF
DNA: TGTGCCAGCAGCCCGACCCAGGCCTATGGCTACACCTTC

size: once
D: NA
V: TRBV5-1
J: TRBJ2-3
CDR3: CASSLVSLGTDTQYF
DNA: TGCGCCAGCAGCTTGGTCAGTCTTGGCACAGATACGCAGTATTTT

size: NA
D: NA
V: TRBV18
J: TRBJ2-3
CDR3: CASSPGRDTQYF
DNA: TGTGCCAGCTCACCGGGGAGAGATACGCAGTATTTT

size: NA
D: TRBD2
V: TRBV5-1
J: TRBJ2-2
CDR3: CASSLLAGGNTGELFF
DNA: TGCGCCAGCAGCTTGCTGGCGGGGGGGAACACCGGGGAGCTGTTTTTT

size: many
D: NA
V: TRBV4-3
J: TRBJ2-1
CDR3: CASSHIGRTDEQFF
DNA: TGCGCCAGCAGCCATATCGGGAGAACTGATGAGCAGTTCTTC

size: NA
D: NA
V: TRBV2
J: TRBJ1-3
CDR3: CASSDRRRAGSGNTIYF
DNA: TGTGCCAGCAGTGATCGTCGGAGGGCTGGCTCTGGAAACACCATATATTTT

size: NA
D: NA
V: TRBV11-3
J: TRBJ1-1
CDR3: CASSLDPVINTEAFF
DNA: TGTGCCAGCAGCTTAGATCCTGTTATTAACACTGAAGCTTTCTTT

size: NA
D: TRBD1
V: TRBV24-1
J: TRBJ1-2
CDR3: CATSEPDRESGYTF
DNA: TGTGCCACCAGTGAGCCTGACAGGGAGAGTGGCTACACCTTC

size: NA
D: TRBD2
V: TRBV6-5
J: TRBJ2-2
CDR3: CASSYFGTSSTGELFF
DNA: TGTGCCAGCAGTTACTTCGGGACTAGTAGCACCGGGGAGCTGTTTTTT

size: NA
D: TRBD2
V: TRBV19
J: TRBJ2-1
CDR3: CASSTTSASQFF
DNA: TGTGCCAGTAGTACCACTAGCGCGTCACAGTTCTTC

size: NA
D: TRBD2
V: TRBV5-1
J: TRBJ2-1
CDR3: CASSLAKTSGGDNEQFF
DNA: TGCGCCAGCAGCTTGGCCAAAACTAGCGGGGGAGATAATGAGCAGTTCTTC

size: NA
D: NA
V: TRBV30
J: TRBJ1-2
CDR3: CAWSGRGGVSGYTF
DNA: TGTGCCTGGAGTGGCCGGGGAGGAGTGAGTGGCTACACCTTC

size: NA
D: NA
V: TRBV30
J: TRBJ1-5
CDR3: CAWCPRDNNQPQHF
DNA: TGTGCCTGGTGCCCCCGGGACAATAATCAGCCCCAGCATTTT

size: NA
D: NA
V: TRBV15
J: TRBJ2-1
CDR3: CATSRVWGQYNEQFF
DNA: TGTGCCACCAGCAGAGTGTGGGGGCAGTACAATGAGCAGTTCTTC

size: NA
D: TRBD1
V: TRBV3-1/TRBV3-2
J: TRBJ2-5
CDR3: CASSLSYRDREEETQYF
DNA: TGTGCCAGCAGCCTTTCATACCGGGACAGGGAGGAAGAGACCCAGTACTTC

size: NA
D: NA
V: TRBV29-1
J: TRBJ2-7
CDR3: CSVAAGNEQYF
DNA: TGCAGCGTTGCGGCAGGAAACGAGCAGTACTTC